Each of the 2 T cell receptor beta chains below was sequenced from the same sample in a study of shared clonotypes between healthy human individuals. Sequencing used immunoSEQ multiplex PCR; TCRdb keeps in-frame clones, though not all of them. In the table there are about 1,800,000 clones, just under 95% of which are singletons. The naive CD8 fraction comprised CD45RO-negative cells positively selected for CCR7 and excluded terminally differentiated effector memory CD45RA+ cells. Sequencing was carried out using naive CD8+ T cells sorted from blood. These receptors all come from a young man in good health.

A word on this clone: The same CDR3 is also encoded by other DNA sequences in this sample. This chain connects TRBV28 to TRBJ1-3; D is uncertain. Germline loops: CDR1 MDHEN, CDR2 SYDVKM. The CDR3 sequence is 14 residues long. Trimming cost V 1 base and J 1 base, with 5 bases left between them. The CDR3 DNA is TGTGCCAGCAGTTTATTGGGGTCTGGAAACACCATATATTTT. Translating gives CASSLLGSGNTIYF.

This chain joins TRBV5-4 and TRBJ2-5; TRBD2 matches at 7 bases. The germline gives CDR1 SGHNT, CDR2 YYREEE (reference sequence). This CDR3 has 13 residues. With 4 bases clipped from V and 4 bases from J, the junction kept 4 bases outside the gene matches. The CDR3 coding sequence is TGTGCCAGCAGCCGCGGACTAGTAGAGACCCAGTACTTC. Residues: CASSRGLVETQYF.